These 8 T cell receptor beta chains were sequenced from one sample in a study of cytomegalovirus exposure and HLA in healthy donors. Vbeta (60) and Jbeta (13) primers were used in the PCR. The method was immunoSEQ multiplex PCR; TCRdb's version includes in-frame clones alone and lacks a portion of them. The sample contains fewer than 200,000 clones, around 77% of which appear only once. Specimen: PBMCs. The receptors originated from a man in his 60s in good health and CMV-seronegative.

As concerns this clone: Distinct nucleotide sequences in the sample also encode this CDR3. This chain connects TRBV5-4 to TRBJ2-5; D might be TRBD1 (6 bases). V lost 2 bases and J lost 2, with 7 bases in between. There are 13 residues in the CDR3. Germline CDR1 and CDR2: SGHNT and YYREEE (reference sequence). For the CDR3, the DNA is TGTGCCAGCAGCTTACAGGGTCAAGAGACCCAGTACTTC. It encodes CASSLQGQETQYF.

CDR3: CASSLRIDRINTGELFF. CDR3 nucleotides: TGTGCCAGCAGCTTACGTATTGACAGGATTAACACCGGGGAGCTGTTTTTT. This chain connects TRBV7-7 to TRBJ2-2; TRBD1 might be the D (6 bases). V lost 2 bases to trimming and J lost 2 bases, with 15 bases between them. Germline-derived CDR1 and CDR2 are SSHAT and FNYEAQ (reference sequence). The CDR3 consists of 17 residues.

The chain employs TRBV2 and TRBJ2-7, with TRBD2 as a possible D gene (6 bases). Germline V gives CDR1 SNHLY, CDR2 FYNNEI. V was clipped by 1 base and J by 6 bases, with 13 bases between them. CDR3 size: 14 residues. The CDR3 DNA reads TGTGCCAGCAGTGAAGAACAAGCCGGGGGCGAGCAGTACTTC. It codes for CASSEEQAGGEQYF.

This clone was detected only a few times. V gene TRBV7-6 combines with J gene TRBJ2-3; the D is unclear. Germline lookup yields CDR1 SGHVS and CDR2 FNYEAQ. The CDR3 contains 14 residues. Trimming shortened V by 5 bases and J by 2 bases, and 11 bases separated the two germline ends. CDR3 amino acids: CASSRLQHTDTQYF. The CDR3 coding sequence is TGTGCCAGCAGCCGCCTTCAACACACAGATACGCAGTATTTT.

The chain uses TRBV7-3 and TRBJ1-1; weak D call: TRBD1 (5 bases). Deletions cut 5 bases from V and 1 base from J, with 11 bases between. Germline V CDR1 and CDR2: SGHTA, FQGTGA. CDR3 size: 14 residues. This CDR3 is CASSPGGANTEAFF. For the CDR3, the DNA is TGTGCCAGCAGCCCCGGAGGGGCGAACACTGAAGCTTTCTTT.

This rearrangement joins TRBV7-9 to TRBJ2-6; TRBD1 matches 9 bases. The CDR3 spans 17 residues. After removal of 5 bases from V and 1 base from J, the junction contained 6 bases not matched to a gene. The germline V gene encodes CDR1 SEHNR and CDR2 FQNEAQ (reference sequence). The CDR3 region has the DNA TGTGCCAGCAGCACCGGACAGGGGCGGTCTGGGGCCAACGTCCTGACTTTC. This codes for CASSTGQGRSGANVLTF.

The V gene is TRBV29-1, the J gene TRBJ1-5; no reliable D call. Germline V gene data show CDR1 as SQVTM and CDR2 as ANQGSEA. The CDR3 loop spans 12 amino acids. Trimming left V 5 bases short and J 3 bases short, with 8 bases between. CDR3 bases: TGCAGCGTTCGCGTTCCCAATCAGCCCCAGCATTTT. Encoded protein: CSVRVPNQPQHF.

The chain links TRBV2 to TRBJ1-4; 7 bases are shared with TRBD1. In germline, CDR1 is SNHLY, CDR2 FYNNEI. Trimming cost V 1 base and J 7 bases; bases outside gene matches: 6. CDR3 length equals 15 residues. The CDR3 region is CASSEVRQGPEKLFF. The CDR3 nucleotides are TGTGCCAGCAGTGAAGTCCGACAGGGCCCTGAAAAACTGTTTTTT.